Sequencing of this T cell receptor beta chain was carried out in a study of T cell responses to AZD1222 COVID-19 vaccine. CDR1 LNHNV and CDR2 YYDKDF come from the germline V gene (reference sequence). This CDR3 has 14 amino acids. Trimming shortened V by 6 bases and J by 1 base, and 12 bases separated the two germline ends. This clone appeared a single time. Its antigen is unidentified. The repertoire was sequenced with immunoSEQ multiplex PCR; TCRdb's copy has only in-frame clones and lacks some. The top ten clones hold approximately 20% of a sample with approximately 50,000 clones, 75% to 90% of them seen once. Study-level points and caveats: The donor cohort was predominantly white British with a female majority, and clonal diversity may have been underestimated. After the peak T cell response, and only then, were repertoires sampled.

Sequencing was performed on peripheral blood, taken on day 0 of MenACWY control vaccination. This sequence originates from an adult in good health. The J gene is TRBJ1-1, the V gene TRBV15; tentative D call: TRBD1 (6 bases). The CDR3 loop reads CATSKIQGNTEAFF. In DNA, the CDR3 is TGTGCCACCAGTAAGATACAGGGGAACACTGAAGCTTTCTTT.